This T cell receptor (beta chain) comes out of a study of blood T cell repertoires in COVID-19. Whole-study context: Samples taken during acute and convalescent COVID-19 were collected in the United States, Italy and Spain. T cells, B-cell-depleted T cells, or PBMCs supplied cDNA or gDNA.

Patients at the Seattle site were enrolled during active infection and followed longitudinally. Original methodology: Counts of nucleated cells, estimated from reference gene primer amplification, were obtained. The method was immunoSEQ multiplex PCR; TCRdb's version includes in-frame clones alone and lacks a portion of them. That table gives V, J and clone size, and the DNA gave D and trimming. This sample has 150,000 to 200,000 clones, with roughly four fifths found just once. Trimming at V came to 7 bases and at J to 0 bases, leaving 8 bases not matched to a gene. Germline V lookup: CDR1 MDHEN, CDR2 SYDVKM. The CDR3 spans 16 residues.

The sequencing input was peripheral blood. The receptor was derived from a woman of 80 years or more with COVID-19, enrolled during active disease. V usage is TRBV28 and J usage is TRBJ2-3; 9 bases map to TRBD2. The CDR3 here is CASTPWAGGSTDTQYF. CDR3 DNA sequence: TGTGCCAGCACACCGTGGGCGGGGGGGAGCACAGATACGCAGTATTTT.